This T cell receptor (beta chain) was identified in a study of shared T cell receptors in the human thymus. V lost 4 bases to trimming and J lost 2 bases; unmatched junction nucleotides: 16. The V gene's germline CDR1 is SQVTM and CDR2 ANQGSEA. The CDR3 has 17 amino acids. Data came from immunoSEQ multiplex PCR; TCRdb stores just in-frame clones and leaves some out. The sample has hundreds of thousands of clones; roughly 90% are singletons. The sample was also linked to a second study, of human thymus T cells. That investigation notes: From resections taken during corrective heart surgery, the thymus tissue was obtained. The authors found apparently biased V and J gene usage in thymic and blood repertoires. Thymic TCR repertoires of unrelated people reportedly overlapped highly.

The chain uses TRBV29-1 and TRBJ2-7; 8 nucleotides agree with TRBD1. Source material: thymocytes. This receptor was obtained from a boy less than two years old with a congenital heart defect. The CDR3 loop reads CSVGRTPKDRDPYEQYF. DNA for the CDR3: TGCAGCGTTGGGAGGACTCCTAAGGACAGGGATCCCTACGAGCAGTACTTC.